This T cell receptor beta chain was sequenced in a study of shared clonotypes between healthy human individuals. Study observations and caveats: Collection of samples was limited to blood; tissue repertoires likely differ.

Concerning this clone itself: The antigen remains unidentified.

Produced via immunoSEQ multiplex PCR; TCRdb's table is partial and in-frame only. The repertoire has hundreds of thousands of clones, around three quarters of them found once; the top ten carry approximately 12%. The sample consisted of PBMCs. The clonotype was recovered from a woman between 40 and 55 years old in good health. Some clones in this sample may be carry-over from other donors' samples.

The chain's CDR3 is CASSLGAVGANVLTF. The CDR3 bases are TGTGCCAGCAGCCTGGGGGCAGTTGGGGCCAACGTCCTGACTTTC. This chain connects TRBV7-3 to TRBJ2-6; maybe TRBD1 (6 bases). Germline V gives CDR1 SGHTA, CDR2 FQGTGA. CDR3 length equals 15 residues. Trimming shortened V by 5 bases and J by 3 bases, and 11 bases separated the two germline ends.